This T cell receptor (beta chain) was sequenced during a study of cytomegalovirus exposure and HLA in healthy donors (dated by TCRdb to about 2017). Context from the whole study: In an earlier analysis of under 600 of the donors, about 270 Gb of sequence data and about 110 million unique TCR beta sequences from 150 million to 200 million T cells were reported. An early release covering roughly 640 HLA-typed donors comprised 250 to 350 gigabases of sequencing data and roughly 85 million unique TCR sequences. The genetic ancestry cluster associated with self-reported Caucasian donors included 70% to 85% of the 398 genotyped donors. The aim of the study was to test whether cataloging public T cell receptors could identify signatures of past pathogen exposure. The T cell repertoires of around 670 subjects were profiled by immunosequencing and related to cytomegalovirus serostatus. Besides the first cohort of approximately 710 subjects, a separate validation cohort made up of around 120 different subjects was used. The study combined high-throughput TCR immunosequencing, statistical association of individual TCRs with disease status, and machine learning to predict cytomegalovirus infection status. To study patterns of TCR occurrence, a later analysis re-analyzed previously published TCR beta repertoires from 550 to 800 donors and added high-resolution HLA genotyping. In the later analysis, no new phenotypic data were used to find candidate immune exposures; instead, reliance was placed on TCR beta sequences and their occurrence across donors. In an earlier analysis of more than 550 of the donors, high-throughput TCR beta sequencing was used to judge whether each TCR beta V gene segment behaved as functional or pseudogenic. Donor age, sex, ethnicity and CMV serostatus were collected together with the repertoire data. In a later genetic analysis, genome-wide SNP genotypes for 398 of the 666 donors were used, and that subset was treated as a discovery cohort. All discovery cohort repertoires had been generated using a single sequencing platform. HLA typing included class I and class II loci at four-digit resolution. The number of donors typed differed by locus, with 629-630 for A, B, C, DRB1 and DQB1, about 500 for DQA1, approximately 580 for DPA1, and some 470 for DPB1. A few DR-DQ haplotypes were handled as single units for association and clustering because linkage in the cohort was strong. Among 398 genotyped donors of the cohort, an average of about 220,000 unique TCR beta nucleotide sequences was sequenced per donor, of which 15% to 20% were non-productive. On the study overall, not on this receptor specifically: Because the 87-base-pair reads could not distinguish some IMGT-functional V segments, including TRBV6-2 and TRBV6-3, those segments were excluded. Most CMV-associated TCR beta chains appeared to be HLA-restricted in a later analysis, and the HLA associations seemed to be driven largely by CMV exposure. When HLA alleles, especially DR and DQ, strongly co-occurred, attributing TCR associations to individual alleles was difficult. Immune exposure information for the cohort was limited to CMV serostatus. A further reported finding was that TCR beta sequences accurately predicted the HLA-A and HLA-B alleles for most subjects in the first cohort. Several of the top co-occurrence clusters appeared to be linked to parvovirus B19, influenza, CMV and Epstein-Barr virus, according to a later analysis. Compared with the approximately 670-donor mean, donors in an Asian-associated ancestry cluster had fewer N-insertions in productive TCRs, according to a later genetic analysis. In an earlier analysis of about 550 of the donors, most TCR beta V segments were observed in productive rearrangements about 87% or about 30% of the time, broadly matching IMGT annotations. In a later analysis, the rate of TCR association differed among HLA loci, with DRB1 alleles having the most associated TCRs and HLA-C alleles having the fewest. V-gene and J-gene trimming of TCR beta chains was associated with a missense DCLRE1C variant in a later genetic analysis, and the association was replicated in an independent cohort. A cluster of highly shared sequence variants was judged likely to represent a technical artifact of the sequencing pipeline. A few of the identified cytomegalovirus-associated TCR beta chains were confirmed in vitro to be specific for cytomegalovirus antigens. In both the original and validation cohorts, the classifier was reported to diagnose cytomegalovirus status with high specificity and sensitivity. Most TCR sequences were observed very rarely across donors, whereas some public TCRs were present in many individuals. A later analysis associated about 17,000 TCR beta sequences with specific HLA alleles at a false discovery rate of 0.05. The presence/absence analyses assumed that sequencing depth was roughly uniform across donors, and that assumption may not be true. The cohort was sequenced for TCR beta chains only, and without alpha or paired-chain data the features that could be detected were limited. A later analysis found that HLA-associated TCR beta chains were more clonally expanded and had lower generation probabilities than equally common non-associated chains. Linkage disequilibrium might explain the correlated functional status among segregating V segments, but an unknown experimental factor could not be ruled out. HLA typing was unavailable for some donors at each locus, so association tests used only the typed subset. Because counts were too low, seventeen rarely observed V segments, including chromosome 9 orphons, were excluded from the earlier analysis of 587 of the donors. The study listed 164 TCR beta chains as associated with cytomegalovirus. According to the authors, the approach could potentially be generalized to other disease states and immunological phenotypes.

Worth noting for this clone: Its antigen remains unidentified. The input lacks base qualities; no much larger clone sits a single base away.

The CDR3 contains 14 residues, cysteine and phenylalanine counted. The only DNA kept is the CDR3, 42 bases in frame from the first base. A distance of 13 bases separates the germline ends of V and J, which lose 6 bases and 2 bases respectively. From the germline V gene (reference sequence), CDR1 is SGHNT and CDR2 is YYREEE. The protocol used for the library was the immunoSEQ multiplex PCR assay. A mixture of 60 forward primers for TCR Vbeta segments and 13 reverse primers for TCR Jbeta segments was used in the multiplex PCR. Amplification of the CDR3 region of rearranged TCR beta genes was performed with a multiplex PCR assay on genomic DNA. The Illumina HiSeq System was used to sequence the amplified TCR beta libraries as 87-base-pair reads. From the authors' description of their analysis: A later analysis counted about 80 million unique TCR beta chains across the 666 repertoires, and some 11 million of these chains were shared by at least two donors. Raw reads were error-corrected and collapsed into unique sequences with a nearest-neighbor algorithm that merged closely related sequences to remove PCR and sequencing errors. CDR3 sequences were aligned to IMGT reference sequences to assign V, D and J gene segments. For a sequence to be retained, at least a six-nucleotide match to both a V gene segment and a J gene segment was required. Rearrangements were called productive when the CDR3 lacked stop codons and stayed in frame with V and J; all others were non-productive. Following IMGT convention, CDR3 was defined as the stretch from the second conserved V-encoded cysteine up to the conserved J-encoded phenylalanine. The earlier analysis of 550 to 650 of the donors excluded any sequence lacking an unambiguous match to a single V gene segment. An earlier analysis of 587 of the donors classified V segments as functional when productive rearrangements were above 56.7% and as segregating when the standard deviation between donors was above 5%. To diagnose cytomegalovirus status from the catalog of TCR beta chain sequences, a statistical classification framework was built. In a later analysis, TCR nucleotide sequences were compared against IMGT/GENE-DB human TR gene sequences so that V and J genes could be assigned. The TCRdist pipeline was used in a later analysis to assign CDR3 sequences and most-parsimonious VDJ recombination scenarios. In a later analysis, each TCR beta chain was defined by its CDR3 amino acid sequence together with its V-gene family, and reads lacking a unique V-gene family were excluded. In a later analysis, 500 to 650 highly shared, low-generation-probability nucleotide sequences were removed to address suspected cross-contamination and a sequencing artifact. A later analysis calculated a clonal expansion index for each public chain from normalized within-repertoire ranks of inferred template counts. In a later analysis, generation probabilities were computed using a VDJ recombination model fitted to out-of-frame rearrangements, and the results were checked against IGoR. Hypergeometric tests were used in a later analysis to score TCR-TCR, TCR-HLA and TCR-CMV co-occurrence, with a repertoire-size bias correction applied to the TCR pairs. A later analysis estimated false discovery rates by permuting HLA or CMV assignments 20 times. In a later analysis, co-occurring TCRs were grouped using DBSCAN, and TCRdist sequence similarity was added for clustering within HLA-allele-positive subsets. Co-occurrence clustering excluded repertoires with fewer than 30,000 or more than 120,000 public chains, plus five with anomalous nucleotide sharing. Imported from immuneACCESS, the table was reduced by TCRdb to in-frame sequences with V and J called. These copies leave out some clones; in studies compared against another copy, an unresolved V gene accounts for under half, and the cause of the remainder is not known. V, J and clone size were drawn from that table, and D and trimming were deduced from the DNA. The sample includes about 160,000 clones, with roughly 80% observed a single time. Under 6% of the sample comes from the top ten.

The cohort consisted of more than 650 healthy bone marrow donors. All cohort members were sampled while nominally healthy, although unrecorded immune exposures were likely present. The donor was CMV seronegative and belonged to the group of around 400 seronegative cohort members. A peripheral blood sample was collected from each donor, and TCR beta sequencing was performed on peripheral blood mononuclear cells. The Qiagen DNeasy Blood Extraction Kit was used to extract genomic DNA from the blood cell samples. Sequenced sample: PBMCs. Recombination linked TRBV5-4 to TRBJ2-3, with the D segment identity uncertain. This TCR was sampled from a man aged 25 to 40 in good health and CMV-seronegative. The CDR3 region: CASMRSRFTDTQYF. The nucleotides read TGTGCCAGCATGAGGAGTAGATTCACAGATACGCAGTATTTT.